The TCR beta chain under discussion was sequenced for a study of OX40 agonist ivuxolimab in advanced cancers. About the study: One patient with hepatocellular carcinoma and two with cutaneous melanoma, three in all, had partial responses.

Only in-frame clones appear in the TCRdb table, and some are missing; sequencing was by immunoSEQ multiplex PCR. The table includes some 72,000 clones, approximately 92% detected once. Unmatched junction bases numbered 5, after V lost 5 bases and J lost 8 bases. From germline, CDR1 is SEHNR and CDR2 FQNEAQ (reference sequence). This CDR3 has 15 residues. Study-level results: Among the nonresponders, some also had low normalized T-cell clonal expansion.

This clone was picked up one time. Its antigen is as yet unknown. This chain joins TRBV7-9 and TRBJ2-1; the match to TRBD2 covers 14 bases. The TCR originated in an adult with an advanced solid tumor such as melanoma, head and neck, liver or kidney cancer. The specimen was CD4+ or CD8+ T cells sorted from blood, collected in a trial of the OX40 agonist ivuxolimab. DNA for the CDR3: TGTGCCAGCAGCAAGGGACTAGCGGGAGAATATGAGCAGTTCTTC. Translating it yields CASSKGLAGEYEQFF.